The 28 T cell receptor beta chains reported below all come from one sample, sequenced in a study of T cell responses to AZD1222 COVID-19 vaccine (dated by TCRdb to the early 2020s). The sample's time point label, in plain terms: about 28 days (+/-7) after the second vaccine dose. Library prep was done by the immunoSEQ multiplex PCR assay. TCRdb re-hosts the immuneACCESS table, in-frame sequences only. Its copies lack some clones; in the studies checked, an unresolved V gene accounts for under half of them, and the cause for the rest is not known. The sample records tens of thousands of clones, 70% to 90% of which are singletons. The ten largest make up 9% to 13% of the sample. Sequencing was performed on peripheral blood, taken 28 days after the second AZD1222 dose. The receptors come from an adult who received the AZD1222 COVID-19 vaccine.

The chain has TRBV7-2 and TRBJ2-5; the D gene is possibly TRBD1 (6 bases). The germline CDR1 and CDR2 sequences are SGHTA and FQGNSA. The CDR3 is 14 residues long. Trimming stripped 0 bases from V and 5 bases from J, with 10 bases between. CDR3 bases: TGTGCCAGCAGCTTAGCGGGGGCCCGGGAGACCCAGTACTTC. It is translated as CASSLAGARETQYF.

CDR3 nucleotides: TGTGCCAGCAGCTTGGTGGGGGCCATCTCCTACGAGCAGTACTTC. It translates to CASSLVGAISYEQYF. This rearrangement joins TRBV5-5 to TRBJ2-7; possible D gene TRBD1, 6 bases. Germline values: CDR1 SGHKS, CDR2 YYEKEE (reference sequence). V lost 0 bases to trimming and J lost 0 bases, with 10 bases between them. The CDR3 is 15 residues long.

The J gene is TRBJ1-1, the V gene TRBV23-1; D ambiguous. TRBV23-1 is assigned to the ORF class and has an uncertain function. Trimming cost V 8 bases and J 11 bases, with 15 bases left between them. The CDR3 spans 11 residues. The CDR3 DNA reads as TGCGCCAGCCGTTATCATGTTGGTGCTTTCTTT. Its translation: CASRYHVGAFF.

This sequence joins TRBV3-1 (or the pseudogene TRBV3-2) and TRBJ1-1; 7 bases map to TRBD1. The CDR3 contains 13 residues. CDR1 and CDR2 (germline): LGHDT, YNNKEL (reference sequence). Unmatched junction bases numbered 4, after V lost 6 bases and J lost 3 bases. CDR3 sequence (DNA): TGTGCCAGCAGGTCAGACAGGGACACTGAAGCTTTCTTT. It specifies CASRSDRDTEAFF.

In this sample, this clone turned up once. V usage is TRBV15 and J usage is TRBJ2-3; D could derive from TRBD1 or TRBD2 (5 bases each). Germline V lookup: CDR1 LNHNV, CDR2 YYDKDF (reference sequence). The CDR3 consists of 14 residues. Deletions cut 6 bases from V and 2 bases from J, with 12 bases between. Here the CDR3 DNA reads TGTGCCACCAGGGCCCGGGGCCTCACAGATACGCAGTATTTT. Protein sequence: CATRARGLTDTQYF.

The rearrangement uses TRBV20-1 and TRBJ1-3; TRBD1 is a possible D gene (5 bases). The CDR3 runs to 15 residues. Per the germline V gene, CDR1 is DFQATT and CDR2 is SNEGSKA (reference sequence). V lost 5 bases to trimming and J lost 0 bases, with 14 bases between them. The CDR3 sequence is CSAGVRGYSGNTIYF. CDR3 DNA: TGCAGTGCTGGTGTTAGGGGATACTCTGGAAACACCATATATTTT.

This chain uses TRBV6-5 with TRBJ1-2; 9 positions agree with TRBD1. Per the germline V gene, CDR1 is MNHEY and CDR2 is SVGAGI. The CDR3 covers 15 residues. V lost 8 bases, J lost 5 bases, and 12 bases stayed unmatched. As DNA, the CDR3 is TGTGCCAGCTTCTCATCCGGGACAGGGCCGTATGGCTACACCTTC. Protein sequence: CASFSSGTGPYGYTF.

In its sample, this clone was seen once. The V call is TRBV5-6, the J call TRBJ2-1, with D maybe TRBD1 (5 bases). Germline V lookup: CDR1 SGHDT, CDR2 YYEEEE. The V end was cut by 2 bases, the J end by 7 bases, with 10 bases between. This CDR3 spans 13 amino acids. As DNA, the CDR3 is TGTGCCAGCAGCTTCCAGGGTCGGAATGAGCAGTTCTTC. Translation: CASSFQGRNEQFF.

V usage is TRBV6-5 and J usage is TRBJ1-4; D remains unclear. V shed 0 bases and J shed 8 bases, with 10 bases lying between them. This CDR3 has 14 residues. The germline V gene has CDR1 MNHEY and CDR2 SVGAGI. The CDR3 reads CASSYSTAGEKLFF. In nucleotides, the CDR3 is TGTGCCAGCAGTTACTCGACGGCGGGGGAAAAACTGTTTTTT.

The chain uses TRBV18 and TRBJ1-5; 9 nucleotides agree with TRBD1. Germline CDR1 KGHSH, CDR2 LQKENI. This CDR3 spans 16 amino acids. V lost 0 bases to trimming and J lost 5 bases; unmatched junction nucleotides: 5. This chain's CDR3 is CASSPPGTGRYQPQHF. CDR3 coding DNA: TGTGCCAGCTCACCACCGGGGACAGGGCGGTATCAGCCCCAGCATTTT. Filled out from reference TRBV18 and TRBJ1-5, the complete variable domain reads NAGVMQNPRHLVRRRGQEARLRCSPMKGHSHVYWYRQLPEEGLKFMVYLQKENIIDESGMPKERFSAEFPKEGPSILRIQQVVRGDSAAYFCASSPPGTGRYQPQHFGDGTRLSIL.

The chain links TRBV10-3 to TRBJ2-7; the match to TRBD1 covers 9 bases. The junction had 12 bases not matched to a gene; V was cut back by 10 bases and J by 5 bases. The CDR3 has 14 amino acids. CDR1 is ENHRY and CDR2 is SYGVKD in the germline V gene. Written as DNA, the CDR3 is TGTGCCACCGGACCCGGGACAGGGACCCACGAGCAGTACTTC. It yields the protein CATGPGTGTHEQYF.

CDR3 protein: CASSLMGGRGYNSPLHF. The CDR3 coding sequence is TGCGCCAGCAGCTTGATGGGGGGCCGAGGATATAATTCACCCCTCCACTTT. This sequence joins TRBV5-1 and TRBJ1-6, with a tentative D call TRBD1 (6 bases). V lost 1 base and J 4 bases, leaving 15 bases between the germline ends. The CDR3 length is 17 residues. Germline V lookup: CDR1 SGHRS, CDR2 YFSETQ. Looking up the rest from reference TRBV5-1 and TRBJ1-6 gives the full variable domain: KAGVTQTPRYLIKTRGQQVTLSCSPISGHRSVSWYQQTPGQGLQFLFEYFSETQRNKGNFPGRFSGRQFSNSRSEMNVSTLELGDSALYLCASSLMGGRGYNSPLHFGNGTRLTVT.

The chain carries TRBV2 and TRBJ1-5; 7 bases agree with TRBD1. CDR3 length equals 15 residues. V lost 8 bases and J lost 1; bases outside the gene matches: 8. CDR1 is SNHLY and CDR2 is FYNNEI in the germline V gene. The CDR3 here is CASGEQGLSNQPQHF. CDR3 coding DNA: TGTGCCAGCGGGGAACAGGGGTTGAGCAATCAGCCCCAGCATTTT.

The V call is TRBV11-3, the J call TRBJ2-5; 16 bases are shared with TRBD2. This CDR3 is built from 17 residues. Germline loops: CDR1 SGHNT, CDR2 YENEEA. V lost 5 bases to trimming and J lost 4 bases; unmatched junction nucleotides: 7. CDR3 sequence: CASSSIGTSGGVETQYF. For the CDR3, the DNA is TGTGCCAGCAGCAGTATAGGGACTAGCGGGGGGGTAGAGACCCAGTACTTC.

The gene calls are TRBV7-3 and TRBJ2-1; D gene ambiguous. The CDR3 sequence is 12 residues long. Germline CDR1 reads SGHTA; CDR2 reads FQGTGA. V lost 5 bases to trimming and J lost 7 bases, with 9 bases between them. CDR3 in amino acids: CASSPNQNEQFF. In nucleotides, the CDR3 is TGTGCCAGCAGCCCAAATCAAAATGAGCAGTTCTTC.

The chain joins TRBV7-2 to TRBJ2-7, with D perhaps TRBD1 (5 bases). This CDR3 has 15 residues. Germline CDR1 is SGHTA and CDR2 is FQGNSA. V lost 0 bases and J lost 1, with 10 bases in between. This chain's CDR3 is CASSLASRTSYEQYF. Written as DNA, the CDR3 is TGTGCCAGCAGCTTAGCCTCCAGGACATCCTACGAGCAGTACTTC.

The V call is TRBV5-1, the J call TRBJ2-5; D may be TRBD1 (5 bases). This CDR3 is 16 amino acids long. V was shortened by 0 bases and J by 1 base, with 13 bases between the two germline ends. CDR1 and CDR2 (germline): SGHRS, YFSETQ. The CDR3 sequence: CASSLGSRVGQETQYF. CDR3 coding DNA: TGCGCCAGCAGCTTGGGATCCAGGGTGGGCCAAGAGACCCAGTACTTC.

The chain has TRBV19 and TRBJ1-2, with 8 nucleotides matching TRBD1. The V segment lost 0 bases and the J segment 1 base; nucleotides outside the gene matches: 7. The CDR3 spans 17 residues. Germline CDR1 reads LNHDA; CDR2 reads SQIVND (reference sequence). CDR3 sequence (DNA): TGTGCCAGTAGTATAGATCTAGGACAGGGAGTTAACTATGGCTACACCTTC. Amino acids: CASSIDLGQGVNYGYTF.

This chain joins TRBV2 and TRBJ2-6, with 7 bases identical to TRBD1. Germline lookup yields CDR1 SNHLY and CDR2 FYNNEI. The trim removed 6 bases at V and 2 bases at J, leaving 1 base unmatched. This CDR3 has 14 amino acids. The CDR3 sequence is CASRTGTGANVLTF. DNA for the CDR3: TGTGCCAGCAGGACAGGGACTGGGGCCAACGTCCTGACTTTC.

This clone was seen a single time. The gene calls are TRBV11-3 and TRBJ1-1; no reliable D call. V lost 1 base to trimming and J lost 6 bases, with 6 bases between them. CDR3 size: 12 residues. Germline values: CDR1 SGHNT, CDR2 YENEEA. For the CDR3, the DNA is TGTGCCAGCAGCTTAGTCGGGGCTGAAGCTTTCTTT. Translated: CASSLVGAEAFF. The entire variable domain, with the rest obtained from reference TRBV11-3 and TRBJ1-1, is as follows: EAGVVQSPRYKIIEKKQPVAFWCNPISGHNTLYWYLQNLGQGPELLIRYENEEAVDDSQLPKDRFSAERLKGVDSTLKIQPAELGDSAVYLCASSLVGAEAFFGQGTRLTVV.

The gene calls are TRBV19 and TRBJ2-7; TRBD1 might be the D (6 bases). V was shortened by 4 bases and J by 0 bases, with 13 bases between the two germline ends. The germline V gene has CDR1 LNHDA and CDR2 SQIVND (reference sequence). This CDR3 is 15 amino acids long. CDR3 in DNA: TGTGCCAGTAGTACCTTGGGGGCAGCCTCCTACGAGCAGTACTTC. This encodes CASSTLGAASYEQYF. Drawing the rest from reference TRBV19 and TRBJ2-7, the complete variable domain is DGGITQSPKYLFRKEGQNVTLSCEQNLNHDAMYWYRQDPGQGLRLIYYSQIVNDFQKGDIAEGYSVSREKKESFPLTVTSAQKNPTAFYLCASSTLGAASYEQYFGPGTRLTVT.

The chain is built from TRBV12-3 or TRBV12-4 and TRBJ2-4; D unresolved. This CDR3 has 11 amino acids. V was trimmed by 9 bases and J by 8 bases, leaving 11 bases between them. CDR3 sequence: CASQETDIQYF. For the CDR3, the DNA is TGTGCCAGTCAAGAAACGGACATTCAGTACTTC.

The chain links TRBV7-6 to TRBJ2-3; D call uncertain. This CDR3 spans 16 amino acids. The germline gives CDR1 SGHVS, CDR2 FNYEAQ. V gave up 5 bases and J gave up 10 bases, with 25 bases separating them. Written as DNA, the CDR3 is TGTGCCAGCAGCATGCGGACGTCCCGCCAGGTGTTGGCGCAGTATTTT. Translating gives CASSMRTSRQVLAQYF.

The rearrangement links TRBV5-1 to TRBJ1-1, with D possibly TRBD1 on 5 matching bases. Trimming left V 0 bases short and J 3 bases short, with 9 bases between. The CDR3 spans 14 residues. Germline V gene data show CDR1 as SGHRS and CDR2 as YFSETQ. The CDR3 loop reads CASSLESGYTEAFF. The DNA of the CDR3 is TGCGCCAGCAGCTTGGAGTCAGGGTACACTGAAGCTTTCTTT.

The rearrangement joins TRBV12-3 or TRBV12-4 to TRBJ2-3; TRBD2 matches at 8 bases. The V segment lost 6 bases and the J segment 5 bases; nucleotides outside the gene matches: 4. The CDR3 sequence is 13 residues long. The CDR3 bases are TGTGCCAGCAGGTCGGGGGGGCAAGATACGCAGTATTTT. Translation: CASRSGGQDTQYF.

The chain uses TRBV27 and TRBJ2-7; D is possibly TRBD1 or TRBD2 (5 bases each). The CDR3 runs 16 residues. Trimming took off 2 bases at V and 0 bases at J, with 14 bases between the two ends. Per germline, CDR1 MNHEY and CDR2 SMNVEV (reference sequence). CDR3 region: CASSLDAGAYSYEQYF. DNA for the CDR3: TGTGCCAGCAGTTTAGACGCCGGGGCCTACTCCTACGAGCAGTACTTC.

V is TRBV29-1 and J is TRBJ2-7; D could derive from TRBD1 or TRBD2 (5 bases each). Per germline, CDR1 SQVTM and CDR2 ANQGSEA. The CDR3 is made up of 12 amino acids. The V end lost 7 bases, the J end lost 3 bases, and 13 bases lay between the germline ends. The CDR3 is CSAEGQGYEQYF. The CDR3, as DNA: TGCAGCGCCGAGGGGCAGGGCTACGAGCAGTACTTC.

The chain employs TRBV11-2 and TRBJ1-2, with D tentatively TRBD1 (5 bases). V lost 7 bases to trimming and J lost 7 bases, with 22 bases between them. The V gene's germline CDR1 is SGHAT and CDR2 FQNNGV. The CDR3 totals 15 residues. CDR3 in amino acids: CASNGWGVGVSGYTF. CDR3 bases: TGTGCCAGCAACGGCTGGGGGGTAGGAGTTAGTGGCTACACCTTC.